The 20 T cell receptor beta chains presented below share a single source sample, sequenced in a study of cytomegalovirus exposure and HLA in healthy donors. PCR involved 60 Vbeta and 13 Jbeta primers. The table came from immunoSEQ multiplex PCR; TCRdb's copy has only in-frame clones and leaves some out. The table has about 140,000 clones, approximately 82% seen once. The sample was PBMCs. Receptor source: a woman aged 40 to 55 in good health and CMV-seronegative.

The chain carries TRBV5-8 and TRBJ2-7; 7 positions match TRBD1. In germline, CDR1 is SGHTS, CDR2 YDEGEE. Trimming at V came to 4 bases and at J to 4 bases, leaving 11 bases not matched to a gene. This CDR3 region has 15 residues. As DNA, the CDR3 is TGTGCCAGCAGCCACAGACAGGGCTTGAAGTACGAGCAGTACTTC. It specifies CASSHRQGLKYEQYF. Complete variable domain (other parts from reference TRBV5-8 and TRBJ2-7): EAGVTQSPTHLIKTRGQQATLRCSPISGHTSVYWYQQALGLGLQFLLWYDEGEERNRGNFPPRFSGRQFPNYSSELNVNALELEDSALYLCASSHRQGLKYEQYFGPGTRLTVT.

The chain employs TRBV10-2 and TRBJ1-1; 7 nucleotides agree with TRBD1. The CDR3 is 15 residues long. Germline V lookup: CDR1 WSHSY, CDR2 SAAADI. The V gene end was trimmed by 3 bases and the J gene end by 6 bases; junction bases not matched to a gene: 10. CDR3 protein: CASSDVLGGAPEAFF. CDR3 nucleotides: TGCGCCAGCAGTGACGTACTAGGGGGCGCGCCTGAAGCTTTCTTT.

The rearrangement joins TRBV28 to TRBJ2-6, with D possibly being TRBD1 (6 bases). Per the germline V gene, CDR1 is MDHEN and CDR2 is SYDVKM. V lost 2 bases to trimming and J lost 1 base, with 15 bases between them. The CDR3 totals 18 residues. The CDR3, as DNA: TGTGCCAGCAGTTTAATACAGGGAACCCTATCTGGGGCCAACGTCCTGACTTTC. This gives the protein CASSLIQGTLSGANVLTF.

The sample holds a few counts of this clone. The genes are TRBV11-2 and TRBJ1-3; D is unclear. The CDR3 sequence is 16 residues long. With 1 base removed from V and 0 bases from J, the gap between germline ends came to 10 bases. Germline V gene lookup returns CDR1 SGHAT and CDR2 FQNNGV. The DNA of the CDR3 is TGTGCCAGCAGCTTAGGTCGGTCCCTCTCTGGAAACACCATATATTTT. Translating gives CASSLGRSLSGNTIYF.

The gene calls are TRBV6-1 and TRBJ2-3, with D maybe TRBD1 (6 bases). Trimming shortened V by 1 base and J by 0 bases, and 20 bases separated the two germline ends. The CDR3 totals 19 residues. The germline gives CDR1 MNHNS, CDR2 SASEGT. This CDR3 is CASSEGPGHRPASTDTQYF. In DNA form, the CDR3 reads TGTGCCAGCAGTGAAGGACCGGGACATCGGCCTGCTAGCACAGATACGCAGTATTTT.

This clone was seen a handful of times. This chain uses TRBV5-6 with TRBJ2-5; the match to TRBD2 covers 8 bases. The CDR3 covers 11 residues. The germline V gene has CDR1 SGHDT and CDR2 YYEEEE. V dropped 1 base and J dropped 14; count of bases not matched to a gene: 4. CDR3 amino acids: CASSLSGSFYF. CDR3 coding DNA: TGTGCCAGCAGCTTGAGCGGGAGTTTTTACTTC.

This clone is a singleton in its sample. DNA for the CDR3: TGTGCCAGCAGCCAAGATGGGCCGACAGACTACGAGCAGTACTTC. Translation: CASSQDGPTDYEQYF. The chain employs TRBV4-2 and TRBJ2-7, with TRBD1 as a possible D gene (5 bases). The ends were cut back, 0 bases at V and 3 bases at J, with 12 bases in the middle. The CDR3 sequence is 15 residues long. Germline loops: CDR1 LGHNA, CDR2 YNFKEQ.

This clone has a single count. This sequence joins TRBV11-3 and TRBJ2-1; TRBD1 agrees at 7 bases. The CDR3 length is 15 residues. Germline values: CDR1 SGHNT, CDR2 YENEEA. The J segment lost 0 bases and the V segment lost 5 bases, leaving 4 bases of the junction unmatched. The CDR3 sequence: CASSLRQGSYNEQFF. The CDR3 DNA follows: TGTGCCAGCAGCCTCCGACAGGGCTCCTACAATGAGCAGTTCTTC.

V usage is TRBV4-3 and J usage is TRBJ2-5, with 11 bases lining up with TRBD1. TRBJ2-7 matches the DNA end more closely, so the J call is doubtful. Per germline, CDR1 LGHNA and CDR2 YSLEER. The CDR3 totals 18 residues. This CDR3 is CASSQEERGTGGKYEQYF. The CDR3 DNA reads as TGCGCCAGCAGCCAGGAAGAACGAGGGACAGGGGGTAAGTACGAGCAGTACTTC.

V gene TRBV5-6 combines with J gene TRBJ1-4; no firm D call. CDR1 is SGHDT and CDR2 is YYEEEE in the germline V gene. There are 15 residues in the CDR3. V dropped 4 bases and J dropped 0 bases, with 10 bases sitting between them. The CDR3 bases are TGTGCCAGCAGCCTTAGCAGTACAACTAATGAAAAACTGTTTTTT. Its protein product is CASSLSSTTNEKLFF.

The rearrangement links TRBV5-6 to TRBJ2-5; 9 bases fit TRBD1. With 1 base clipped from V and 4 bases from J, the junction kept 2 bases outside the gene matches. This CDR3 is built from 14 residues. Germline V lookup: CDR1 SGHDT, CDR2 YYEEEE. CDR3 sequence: CASSLTGGGETQYF. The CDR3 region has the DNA TGTGCCAGCAGCTTGACAGGGGGCGGAGAGACCCAGTACTTC.

CDR3 DNA: TGTGCCACCAGCAGAGGCGGTAGCGGGAGCAATGAGCAGTTCTTC. Protein product: CATSRGGSGSNEQFF. The J gene is TRBJ2-1, the V gene TRBV15; 9 nucleotides agree with TRBD2. The germline V gene has CDR1 LNHNV and CDR2 YYDKDF (reference sequence). With 1 base clipped from V and 6 bases from J, the junction kept 4 bases outside the gene matches. The CDR3 has 15 residues.

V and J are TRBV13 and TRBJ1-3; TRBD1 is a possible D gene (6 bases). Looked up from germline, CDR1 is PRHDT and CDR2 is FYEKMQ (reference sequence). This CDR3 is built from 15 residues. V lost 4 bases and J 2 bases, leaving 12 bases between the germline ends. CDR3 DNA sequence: TGTGCCAGCAGCTGGGGACATACTCCTGGAAACACCATATATTTT. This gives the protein CASSWGHTPGNTIYF.

Here the CDR3 reads CASSDDRGKRNTIYF. CDR3 DNA sequence: TGTGCCAGCAGCGATGACAGGGGGAAAAGAAACACCATATATTTT. The V and J genes are TRBV2 and TRBJ1-3, with 9 positions matching TRBD1. The CDR3 consists of 15 residues. Germline V gene sequence: CDR1 SNHLY, CDR2 FYNNEI. The V gene end was trimmed by 6 bases and the J gene end by 5 bases; junction bases not matched to a gene: 8.

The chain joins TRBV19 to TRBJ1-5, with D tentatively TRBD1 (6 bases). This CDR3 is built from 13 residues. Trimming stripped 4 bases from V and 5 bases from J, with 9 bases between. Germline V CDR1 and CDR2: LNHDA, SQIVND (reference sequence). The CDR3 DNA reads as TGTGCCAGTAGTAAGGACAGAGATCAGCCCCAGCATTTT. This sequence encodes CASSKDRDQPQHF.

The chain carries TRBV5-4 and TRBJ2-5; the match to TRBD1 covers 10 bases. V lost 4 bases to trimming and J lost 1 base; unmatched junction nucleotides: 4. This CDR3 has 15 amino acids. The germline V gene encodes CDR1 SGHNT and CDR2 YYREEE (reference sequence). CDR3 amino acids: CASSQGTGVQETQYF. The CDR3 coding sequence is TGTGCCAGCAGCCAAGGGACAGGGGTCCAAGAGACCCAGTACTTC.

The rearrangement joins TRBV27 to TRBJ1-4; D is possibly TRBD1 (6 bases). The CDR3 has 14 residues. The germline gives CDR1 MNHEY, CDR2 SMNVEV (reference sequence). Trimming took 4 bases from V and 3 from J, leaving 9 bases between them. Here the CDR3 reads CASSSRGSNEKLFF. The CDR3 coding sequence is TGTGCCAGCAGTTCCAGGGGTTCTAATGAAAAACTGTTTTTT.

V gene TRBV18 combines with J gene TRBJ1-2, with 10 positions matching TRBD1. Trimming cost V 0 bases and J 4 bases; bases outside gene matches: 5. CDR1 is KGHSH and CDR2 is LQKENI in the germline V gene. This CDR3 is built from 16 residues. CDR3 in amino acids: CASSPPQTGGVYGYTF. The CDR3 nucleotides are TGTGCCAGCTCACCACCTCAGACAGGGGGCGTCTATGGCTACACCTTC.

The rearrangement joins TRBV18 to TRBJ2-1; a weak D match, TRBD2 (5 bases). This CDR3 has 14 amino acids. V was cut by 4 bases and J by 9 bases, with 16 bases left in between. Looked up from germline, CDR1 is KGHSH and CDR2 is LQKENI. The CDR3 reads CASSQSGGPIEQFF. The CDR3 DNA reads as TGTGCCAGCTCACAGTCCGGAGGCCCGATTGAGCAGTTCTTC.

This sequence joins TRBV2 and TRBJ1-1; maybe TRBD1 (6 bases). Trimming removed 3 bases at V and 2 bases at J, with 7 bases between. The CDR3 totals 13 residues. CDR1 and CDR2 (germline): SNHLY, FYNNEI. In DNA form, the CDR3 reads TGTGCCAGCAGTGAGGACAGTAACACTGAAGCTTTCTTT. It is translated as CASSEDSNTEAFF.